This TCR beta chain was observed in a study of blood T cell repertoires in COVID-19. Across the study: The analysed material was cDNA or gDNA that came from T cells, B-cell-depleted T cells, or PBMCs.

The repertoire was sequenced with immunoSEQ multiplex PCR; TCRdb's copy has only in-frame clones and lacks some. The top ten hold around 3.7% of the sample, which has 68,000 or so clones, 87% seen once. Seattle cases were enrolled at active infection and followed longitudinally. This sequence originates from a woman between 50 and 59 years old with COVID-19, enrolled during active disease. Sample: peripheral blood.

CDR3 DNA sequence: TGTGCCTGGGCTAGCGGGAGCTCCTACAATGAGCAGTTCTTC. It translates to CAWASGSSYNEQFF. This rearrangement joins TRBV30 to TRBJ2-1; TRBD2 aligns across 10 bases. Trimming at V came to 5 bases and at J to 0 bases, leaving 1 base not matched to a gene. The CDR3 covers 14 residues. The germline CDR1 and CDR2 sequences are GTSNPN and SVGIG (reference sequence).